A selection of T cell receptor beta chains follows, all from one sample in a study of T cells after posttransplantation cyclophosphamide. Generated by immunoSEQ multiplex PCR, the TCRdb table keeps only in-frame clones and is missing some. This repertoire shows 12,000 or so clones, over 80% found once; its top ten account for more than 3%. This specimen consisted of PBMCs, obtained after allogeneic stem cell transplant with posttransplant cyclophosphamide. The receptors originated from a female patient aged 30 to 40 who received an allogeneic stem cell transplant from an unrelated donor, was CMV-positive, and had no GVHD. Some T cells may be the graft donor's. CDR3s include the opening cysteine and the closing phenylalanine or tryptophan. A D gene is named only where the DNA matches it firmly. The listing skips clone size in some rows; elsewhere it reads once, few, many or a size class.

d_call j_call clone_size v_call cdr3_nt cdr3_aa
. TRBJ1-6 . TRBV30 TGTGCCTTTTCCCCTCTACACTATTATAATTCACCCCTCCACTTT CAFSPLHYYNSPLHF
TRBD2 TRBJ2-1 . TRBV5-1 TGCGCCAGCAGCTTGGTTGCTAGCGGGAGTAATGAGCAGTTCTTC CASSLVASGSNEQFF
TRBD1 TRBJ1-4 . TRBV27 TGTGCCAGCAGTCGGGACAGGGGGGGTGAAAAACTGTTTTTT CASSRDRGGEKLFF
. TRBJ1-2 . TRBV5-1 TGCGCCAGCAGCTGGGGGGACTTCCGGGGCTATGGCTACACCTTC CASSWGDFRGYGYTF
. TRBJ2-7 . TRBV27 TGTGCCAGCAGTCTCCAACAGGGATCCTACTACGAGCAGTACTTC CASSLQQGSYYEQYF
TRBD2 TRBJ2-7 once TRBV7-3 TGTGCCAGCAGCTCAGGGACTAGCGGGGTCTACGAGCAGTACTTC CASSSGTSGVYEQYF
TRBD1 TRBJ2-2 . TRBV5-8 TGTGCCAGCAGCTTGGGAGGACAGGGGCCCGGGGAGCTGTTTTTT CASSLGGQGPGELFF
TRBD1 TRBJ1-2 . TRBV27 TGTGCCAGCAGTCAGAGGGGGCAATATGGCTACACCTTC CASSQRGQYGYTF
TRBD2 TRBJ2-2 once TRBV29-1 TGCAGCGTTGATGGCGGGGGGCGGACCGGGGAGCTGTTTTTT CSVDGGGRTGELFF
TRBD1 TRBJ2-7 . TRBV27 TGTGCCAGCACTCGACAGGGGGACTACGAGCAGTACTTC CASTRQGDYEQYF
. TRBJ1-4 . TRBV6-1 TGTGCCAGCAGGGGGGCGCAGGGTAATGAAAAACTGTTTTTT CASRGAQGNEKLFF
. TRBJ1-2 . TRBV7-9 TGTGCCAGCAGCTTATCTAGATTAGCTAACTATGGCTACACCTTC CASSLSRLANYGYTF
TRBD2 TRBJ2-6 . TRBV5-4 TGTGCCAGCAGCTGGGGAGGGCAGCCCTCTGGGGCCAACGTCCTGACTTTC CASSWGGQPSGANVLTF
. TRBJ2-5 . TRBV25-1 TGTGCCAGCAGCGCTACCACTAGAGGACTAGAGACCCAGTACTTC CASSATTRGLETQYF
TRBD2 TRBJ2-7 few TRBV18 TGTGCCAGCTCACCCCCGGGACTAGGAAACTACGAGCAGTACTTC CASSPPGLGNYEQYF
. TRBJ1-3 few TRBV5-5 TGTGCCAGCAGCCTCGATTACCAGACTTATGCTGGAAACACCATATATTTT CASSLDYQTYAGNTIYF
TRBD2 TRBJ2-2 once TRBV27 TGTGCCAGCAGTTTCCGCTCCGGGACTAGCGGGGGGAACACCGGGGAGCTGTTTTTT CASSFRSGTSGGNTGELFF
. TRBJ1-2 once TRBV30 TGTGCCTGGAGTACATCCCCACCACGAGACAGCCAAAATGGCTACACCTTC CAWSTSPPRDSQNGYTF
TRBD2 TRBJ2-5 . TRBV30 TGTGCCTGGACTGCACCGGGACTAGCGGGACCCCAAGAGACCCAGTACTTC CAWTAPGLAGPQETQYF
. TRBJ1-4 . TRBV7-6 TGTGCCAGCAGCCAGACATCTAACGTGATTGAAAAACTGTTTTTT CASSQTSNVIEKLFF
. TRBJ1-4 . TRBV19 TGTGCCAGTAGTATAACCCGGTGGGAAAAACTGTTTTTT CASSITRWEKLFF
TRBD1 TRBJ2-7 . TRBV29-1 TGCAGCGTTGACGGGGAGACAGGGAAGACCTACGAGCAGTACTTC CSVDGETGKTYEQYF
. TRBJ1-4 . TRBV2 TGTGCCAGCAGTGGGGAGCCAGGGGTGTCTCCTTATGAAAAACTGTTTTTT CASSGEPGVSPYEKLFF
. TRBJ2-3 . TRBV14 TGTGCCAGCAGCCAAGAATTCCCACACCCAGATACGCAGTATTTT CASSQEFPHPDTQYF
. TRBJ2-7 . TRBV27 TGTGCCACCTCCTTTAGCGCCACCTACGAGCAGTACTTC CATSFSATYEQYF
. TRBJ1-2 . TRBV30 TGTGCCTCCTCCCTCGACAGCTATGGCTACACCTTC CASSLDSYGYTF
TRBD2 TRBJ2-7 . TRBV6-5 TGTGCCAGCAACCCAGCGGGGTGGTACTACGAGCAGTACTTC CASNPAGWYYEQYF
TRBD1 TRBJ1-6 . TRBV6-6 TGTGCCAGCAAACCACAGGGGGCGGAAAATTCACCCCTCCACTTT CASKPQGAENSPLHF
. TRBJ2-7 . TRBV21-1 TGTGCCAGCAGCAAAGTCCCTATGCGGGAGGACTCCTACGAGCAGTACTTC CASSKVPMREDSYEQYF
TRBD2 TRBJ2-2 . TRBV2 TGTGCCAGCAGTGAGGAGCGGGAGAACACCGGGGAGCTGTTTTTT CASSEERENTGELFF
TRBD2 TRBJ2-7 . TRBV29-1 TGCAGCGTTGGCCTAGCGGGCAGATACGAGCAGTACTTC CSVGLAGRYEQYF
. TRBJ2-4 . TRBV10-2 TGCGCCAGCAGTGAGGTGGGAGGAGGAGCCAAAAACATTCAGTACTTC CASSEVGGGAKNIQYF
TRBD2 TRBJ2-1 . TRBV27 TGTGCCAGCAGGAGAGCGGGACTAGCGGGGTCGGGTGAGCAGTTCTTC CASRRAGLAGSGEQFF
. TRBJ2-2 . TRBV10-3 TGTGCCATCAGTGACTGGTCAGGGTCGCACACCGGGGAGCTGTTTTTT CAISDWSGSHTGELFF
TRBD1 TRBJ1-4 . TRBV6-1 TGTGCCAGCAAGTTACAGGGGGGGGAAAAACTGTTTTTT CASKLQGGEKLFF
. TRBJ1-1 . TRBV29-1 TGCAGCGTTGAACGAGCAGGGTGGAACCCGCCGGATTACGAAGCTTTCTTT CSVERAGWNPPDYEAFF
TRBD2 TRBJ2-2 . TRBV14 TGTGCCAGCAGCCTCCAACTAGCGGGCAACACCGGGGAGCTGTTTTTT CASSLQLAGNTGELFF
TRBD2 TRBJ2-1 . TRBV7-8 TGTGCCAGCAGCTTAGAAGGACTAGCGTTGCATGAGCAGTTCTTC CASSLEGLALHEQFF
. TRBJ1-1 . TRBV5-4 TGTGCCAGCAGCTCCCTCGTGGCGAACACTGAAGCTTTCTTT CASSSLVANTEAFF
TRBD1 TRBJ1-1 . TRBV18 TGTGCCAGCTCCCTGGACCGACAGGGATACACTGAAGCTTTCTTT CASSLDRQGYTEAFF
. TRBJ2-2 few TRBV10-1 TGCGCCAGCAGTGAGTCGAGCCTCTCGAACACCGGGGAGCTGTTTTTT CASSESSLSNTGELFF
. TRBJ1-5 . TRBV2 TGTGCCAGCACGGACAGAAACAATCAGCCCCAGCATTTT CASTDRNNQPQHF
TRBD1 TRBJ1-2 . TRBV25-1 TGTGCCAGCAGGGGGACAGGGGCTGTACTGGCTCATGGCTACACCTTC CASRGTGAVLAHGYTF
TRBD1 TRBJ1-1 . TRBV19 TGTGCCAGTAGTCGGACAGGGTCGGGGGTGAACACTGAAGCTTTCTTT CASSRTGSGVNTEAFF
TRBD2 TRBJ2-7 once TRBV29-1 TGCAGCGTGGAGGGACTAGCTGGTGAGCAGTACTTC CSVEGLAGEQYF
. TRBJ2-1 . TRBV7-3 TGTGCCAGCAGCTCCCCAGGGAATGAGCAGTTCTTC CASSSPGNEQFF
. TRBJ2-1 . TRBV29-1 TGCAGCGTCCAGGTCGGGAGTTCTGATGAGCAGTTCTTC CSVQVGSSDEQFF
. TRBJ1-4 . TRBV5-1 TGCGCCAGCAGCTTGGCCGGCAGGAGGGATGAAAAACTGTTTTTT CASSLAGRRDEKLFF
. TRBJ1-2 . TRBV13 TGTGCCAGCATGTTGGGGGGGTCCCTGGGAGTGGCTGGCTACACCTTC CASMLGGSLGVAGYTF
TRBD1 TRBJ2-7 . TRBV19 TGTGCCAGGCAAGACCCCCGGAAACCCTACAGGGGCGTAGGGAGCTCCTACGAGCAGTACTTC CARQDPRKPYRGVGSSYEQYF
. TRBJ2-5 . TRBV6-1 TGTGCCAGTAAGACAGAAGAGACCCAGTACTTC CASKTEETQYF
TRBD1 TRBJ1-2 . TRBV5-1 TGCGCCAGCAGCTTGAGGGACAGGGGATATGGCTACACCTTC CASSLRDRGYGYTF
. TRBJ2-7 . TRBV27 TGTGCCAGCAGCCCAGACCTAGCGCGGGTTACCTACGAGCAGTACTTC CASSPDLARVTYEQYF
TRBD1 TRBJ1-6 . TRBV7-4 TGTGCCAGCAGCTATCTGGGACAGTATAATTCACCCCTCCACTTT CASSYLGQYNSPLHF
. TRBJ1-5 . TRBV7-9 TGTGCCAGCAGCCCCGTCGGGGGGAAGGGCAATCAGCCCCAGCATTTT CASSPVGGKGNQPQHF
. TRBJ1-1 few TRBV10-3 TGTGCCATCAGTGAGTCGGGGCAGAAAGCCACTGAAGCTTTCTTT CAISESGQKATEAFF
TRBD1 TRBJ2-1 . TRBV19 TGTGCCAGTAGGGGACAGGGTTTAAATGAGCAGTTCTTC CASRGQGLNEQFF